The 8 T cell receptor beta chains given below trace back to one sample, sequenced in a study of glioma-infiltrating T cells after dendritic cell vaccination (dated by TCRdb to between 2015 and 2016). Interpreted using the paper, the time point label stands for: after dendritic cell vaccination, including at tumor progression/relapse. The library was prepared using the immunoSEQ multiplex PCR assay. TCRdb obtained this table from immuneACCESS and retained in-frame rearrangements with V and J assigned. These tables miss some clones; where compared with another copy, unresolved V genes account for less than half of the shortfall, and the remainder is unexplained. The sample contains approximately 24,000 clones, approximately 89% of them found a single time. The ten largest clones take up 2.5% to 3% of the sample. The material sequenced was blood, taken after dendritic cell vaccination. The receptor source for this set is a human donor with glioblastoma.

As to this clone: A junction end diverges from the germline sequence, so it may reflect a read error. The V call is TRBV7-9, the J call TRBJ2-1; a possible D gene is TRBD1 (6 bases). The CDR3 length is 17 residues. CDR1 is SEHNR and CDR2 is FQNEAQ in the germline V gene (reference sequence). CDR3 nucleotide sequence: TGTGCCAGCAGCTCCCCCCCAGCGACCCGGACAGAGGGGATCCCAGTCTTC. It specifies CASSSPPATRTEGIPVF.

On this clone: The sample has other DNA sequences that encode this CDR3 too. The DNA of the CDR3 is TGCAGCGTTGGGCGGGGGGCAGGAACCGGGGAGCTGTTTTTT. It encodes CSVGRGAGTGELFF. The J gene is TRBJ2-2, the V gene TRBV29-1, with 8 bases matching TRBD2. The V gene end was trimmed by 4 bases and the J gene end by 5 bases; junction bases not matched to a gene: 6. This CDR3 is built from 14 residues. Germline assignment: CDR1 SQVTM and CDR2 ANQGSEA.

V usage is TRBV4-2 and J usage is TRBJ1-2; D call uncertain. Trimming took 4 bases from V and 8 from J, leaving 14 bases between them. Per the germline V gene, CDR1 is LGHNA and CDR2 is YNFKEQ. The CDR3 totals 13 residues. In DNA form, the CDR3 reads TGTGCCAGCAGCCCCGACGGCCCCGGGGGCTACACCTTC. Its protein product is CASSPDGPGGYTF.

This rearrangement joins TRBV6-5 to TRBJ1-5; D may be TRBD1 (6 bases). The CDR3 is made up of 15 amino acids. Germline V gene lookup returns CDR1 MNHEY and CDR2 SVGAGI. The V and J ends lost 0 bases and 2 bases respectively, with 8 bases between them. The CDR3 nucleotides are TGTGCCAGCAGTTACTCGGCAGGGGGCAATCAGCCCCAGCATTTT. This encodes CASSYSAGGNQPQHF.

V and J are TRBV5-1 and TRBJ1-4, with a tentative D call TRBD1 (5 bases). The germline V and J ends were trimmed by 5 bases and 5 bases, with 13 bases remaining between them. The length of the CDR3 is 14 residues. Germline lookup yields CDR1 SGHRS and CDR2 YFSETQ. The chain's CDR3 is CASRGGVVNEKLFF. CDR3 in DNA: TGCGCCAGCAGAGGAGGGGTCGTCAATGAAAAACTGTTTTTT.

This sequence joins TRBV12-5 and TRBJ1-5, with unresolved D. V gave up 3 bases and J gave up 6 bases, with 3 bases separating them. CDR3 length: 11 residues. In germline, CDR1 is LGHNT, CDR2 FRNRAP. This CDR3 is CASGFGQPQHF. CDR3 DNA sequence: TGTGCTAGTGGTTTCGGTCAGCCCCAGCATTTT.

The chain joins TRBV6-6 to TRBJ1-2; D possibly corresponds to TRBD1 (6 bases). V gave up 5 bases and J gave up 8 bases, with 12 bases separating them. CDR3 size: 12 residues. Per the germline V gene, CDR1 is MNHNY and CDR2 is SVGAGI (reference sequence). The CDR3 DNA sequence: TGTGCCAGCAGTAGTAACAGGGTCGGCTACACCTTC. It codes for CASSSNRVGYTF.

The chain employs TRBV5-5 and TRBJ2-5; 8 bases line up with TRBD2. The CDR3 loop spans 14 amino acids. With 4 bases clipped from V and 1 base from J, the junction kept 3 bases outside the gene matches. Looked up from germline, CDR1 is SGHKS and CDR2 is YYEKEE (reference sequence). CDR3: CASSSSGVQETQYF. The CDR3 DNA sequence: TGTGCCAGCAGCAGTAGCGGGGTCCAAGAGACCCAGTACTTC.